These 2 T cell receptor beta chains share one sample of origin, sequenced in a study of CD8 T cells in Susac syndrome (dated by TCRdb to about 2019). Libraries were prepared through the immunoSEQ multiplex PCR assay. RNA was extracted with the RNeasy kit and roughly 0.45 to 1 ug was reverse transcribed using random hexamers. Using fastp trimming at Q25 and MiXCR clonotype assembly, TCRdb reanalyzed the public sequencing data and kept in-frame beta chains. For every CDR3 protein sequence, its rows merge into one entry that carries the most common genes and DNA. A total of 150,000 to 200,000 distinct CDR3 sequences appear in this sample, approximately 94% of them only once. The ten largest clones add up to around 0.11% of the sample. Sequencing was carried out using CD4+ T cells from PBMCs. These receptors originate from a human donor in good health.

The V and J genes are TRBV27 and TRBJ2-5, with a weak D call TRBD1 (5 bases). In germline, CDR1 is MNHEY, CDR2 SMNVEV (reference sequence). Trimming stripped 4 bases from V and 4 bases from J, with 13 bases between. The CDR3 spans 14 residues. The CDR3 here is CASSSPSRGETQYF. CDR3 bases: TGTGCCAGCAGTTCACCATCTAGGGGAGAGACCCAGTACTTC.

The chain couples TRBV5-4 to TRBJ2-2; D unresolved. CDR1 SGHNT and CDR2 YYREEE come from the germline V gene (reference sequence). This CDR3 contains 14 residues. Trimming left V 5 bases short and J 2 bases short, with 10 bases between. CDR3 in DNA: TGTGCCAGCAGTAGTCAGAAAAACACCGGGGAGCTGTTTTTT. Protein sequence: CASSSQKNTGELFF.